The 18 T cell receptor beta chains in this list originate from one sample, sequenced in a study of technical replicates of blood from a few donors. Sequencing used immunoSEQ multiplex PCR; TCRdb keeps in-frame clones, though not all of them. This table has under 95,000 clones, roughly 89% appearing once. The sequenced material came from T cells isolated from PBMCs. These receptors all come from a human donor in good health. Some clones in this sample may be carry-over from other donors' samples.

V is TRBV4-1 and J is TRBJ2-2, with TRBD1 matching 7 bases. Germline trimming cut 4 bases from V and 4 bases from J; bases unmatched to any gene: 6. The V gene's germline CDR1 is MGHRA and CDR2 YSYEKL. The CDR3 covers 15 residues. The CDR3 reads CASSPRQGTTGELFF. CDR3 sequence (DNA): TGCGCCAGCAGCCCTCGACAGGGAACCACCGGGGAGCTGTTTTTT.

V usage is TRBV21-1 and J usage is TRBJ2-5; the table's TRBD2 call for D was not verified on the DNA. TRBV21-1 is given as a pseudogene. The CDR3 runs to 15 residues. CDR3 region: CASSKERGGQETQYF. CDR3 sequence (DNA): TGTGCCAGCAGCAAAGAACGGGGGGGCCAAGAGACCCAGTACTTC.

The chain recombines TRBV5-8 with TRBJ2-3, with 11 nucleotides matching TRBD2. CDR3 length: 16 residues. Germline trimming cut 4 bases from V and 5 bases from J; bases unmatched to any gene: 9. Germline V gene sequence: CDR1 SGHTS, CDR2 YDEGEE. The CDR3 reads CASSMPPSGGRDTQYF. CDR3 DNA: TGTGCCAGCAGCATGCCACCTAGCGGGGGGAGAGATACGCAGTATTTT.

The gene calls are TRBV6-6 and TRBJ2-1; TRBD1 aligns across 7 bases. With V trimmed by 2 bases and J by 9 bases, 10 bases remained unmatched. The CDR3 sequence is 15 residues long. Germline CDR1 MNHNY, CDR2 SVGAGI (reference sequence). The CDR3 here is CASSYGYPPGGEQFF. For the CDR3, the DNA is TGTGCCAGCAGTTACGGGTACCCCCCAGGGGGTGAGCAGTTCTTC.

The V call is TRBV4-1, the J call TRBJ2-7, with D possibly being TRBD1 (5 bases). Germline CDR1 is MGHRA and CDR2 is YSYEKL. Trimming stripped 5 bases from V and 2 bases from J, with 16 bases between. The CDR3 runs to 15 residues. CDR3 residues: CASSGARPGTYEQYF. The CDR3, as DNA: TGCGCCAGCAGCGGCGCCCGGCCAGGGACCTACGAGCAGTACTTC.

The DNA of the CDR3 is TGCGCCAGCAGCCAAGTGGGGACAGGAAGATACGAGCAGTACTTC. This gives the protein CASSQVGTGRYEQYF. This sequence joins TRBV4-1 and TRBJ2-7, with 8 bases aligning to TRBD1. Germline V gene data show CDR1 as MGHRA and CDR2 as YSYEKL. The CDR3 spans 15 residues. V shed 1 base, J shed 4 bases, and the junction held 6 bases outside the gene matches.

This rearrangement joins TRBV30 to TRBJ1-6, with D tentatively TRBD1 (5 bases). The CDR3 is 12 residues long. V lost 1 base to trimming and J lost 10 bases, with 8 bases between them. Germline V lookup: CDR1 GTSNPN, CDR2 SVGIG (reference sequence). CDR3 DNA: TGTGCCTGGAGTGGGAGGGGCTCACCCCTCCACTTT. This sequence encodes CAWSGRGSPLHF.

Only one count was recorded for this clone. V usage is TRBV6-5 and J usage is TRBJ2-5; D is undetermined. The V gene lost 0 bases and the J gene lost 1 base, with 9 bases spanning the gap. Germline V CDR1 and CDR2: MNHEY, SVGAGI. This CDR3 region has 15 residues. Written as DNA, the CDR3 is TGTGCCAGCAGTTACTCGCATTCTATCCAAGAGACCCAGTACTTC. Translating it yields CASSYSHSIQETQYF.

The V call is TRBV6-1, the J call TRBJ1-1; D remains unclear. The V gene's germline CDR1 is MNHNS and CDR2 SASEGT. The V gene lost 3 bases and the J gene lost 3 bases, with 8 bases spanning the gap. The CDR3 is 13 residues long. The CDR3 DNA follows: TGTGCCAGCAGTGATATGAGGGACACTGAAGCTTTCTTT. Translating it yields CASSDMRDTEAFF.

This clone was picked up a small number of times. The rearrangement links TRBV19 to TRBJ1-2; TRBD1 might be the D (6 bases). The V gene lost 3 bases and the J gene lost 7 bases, with 15 bases spanning the gap. Germline loops: CDR1 LNHDA, CDR2 SQIVND (reference sequence). This CDR3 is 14 amino acids long. CDR3 region: CASSIWQRGLGYTF. The CDR3 DNA reads TGTGCCAGTAGTATCTGGCAGCGGGGGCTTGGCTACACCTTC.

The chain has TRBV7-8 and TRBJ2-5, with TRBD2 matching over 12 bases. Trimming cost V 4 bases and J 0 bases; bases outside gene matches: 3. The CDR3 covers 16 residues. Per germline, CDR1 SGHVS and CDR2 FQNEAQ. The CDR3 nucleotides read TGTGCCAGCAGCTCCAGACTAGCGGGGGACCAAGAGACCCAGTACTTC. Translated: CASSSRLAGDQETQYF.

The chain joins TRBV7-9 to TRBJ1-5; D is ambiguous. The CDR3 contains 14 residues. The germline V and J ends were trimmed by 7 bases and 1 base, with 11 bases remaining between them. The germline CDR1 and CDR2 sequences are SEHNR and FQNEAQ (reference sequence). Written as DNA, the CDR3 is TGTGCCAGCACTCTGGAGAGCAGCAATCAGCCCCAGCATTTT. It translates to CASTLESSNQPQHF.

The chain employs TRBV6-5 and TRBJ1-1; the D gene is possibly TRBD1 (5 bases). Per germline, CDR1 MNHEY and CDR2 SVGAGI. There are 14 residues in the CDR3. Trimming cost V 2 bases and J 2 bases, with 9 bases left between them. CDR3: CASSYGRGNTEAFF. Written as DNA, the CDR3 is TGTGCCAGCAGTTACGGAAGGGGCAACACTGAAGCTTTCTTT.

The chain recombines TRBV28 with TRBJ2-1; a possible D gene is TRBD1 (6 bases). This CDR3 has 14 amino acids. V was clipped by 3 bases and J by 7 bases, with 13 bases between them. CDR1 MDHEN and CDR2 SYDVKM come from the germline V gene. CDR3 in DNA: TGTGCCAGCAGTTTTCTAGCAGGGGCGAATGAGCAGTTCTTC. Its protein product is CASSFLAGANEQFF. Using reference TRBV28 and TRBJ2-1 for the parts outside the CDR3, the full variable domain is DVKVTQSSRYLVKRTGEKVFLECVQDMDHENMFWYRQDPGLGLRLIYFSYDVKMKEKGDIPEGYSVSREKKERFSLILESASTNQTSMYLCASSFLAGANEQFFGPGTRLTVL.

J is TRBJ2-7 and V is TRBV18; possible D gene TRBD1, 5 bases. This CDR3 is built from 17 residues. Per the germline V gene, CDR1 is KGHSH and CDR2 is LQKENI. Between the trimmed V and J ends, which lost 0 bases and 1 base, there was a span of 16 bases. The DNA of the CDR3 is TGTGCCAGCTCACCACCTCCGAGACAGCAACCTTCCTACGAGCAGTACTTC. Its protein is CASSPPPRQQPSYEQYF.

The chain couples TRBV9 to TRBJ2-3; D uncertain. Trimming stripped 4 bases from V and 4 bases from J, with 13 bases between. CDR3 length: 14 residues. CDR1 and CDR2 (germline): SGDLS, YYNGEE. This chain's CDR3 is CASSPTMAADTQYF. The CDR3 DNA reads TGTGCCAGCAGCCCTACGATGGCGGCAGATACGCAGTATTTT.

The chain has TRBV7-9 and TRBJ2-2, with 7 bases identical to TRBD1. The length of the CDR3 is 16 residues. CDR1 is SEHNR, CDR2 FQNEAQ, per germline (reference sequence). With 5 bases clipped from V and 7 bases from J, the junction kept 13 bases outside the gene matches. In DNA form, the CDR3 reads TGTGCCAGCAGCACAATACTCGACAGGGTAGGCGGGGAGCTGTTTTTT. Protein product: CASSTILDRVGGELFF. The variable domain in full, completed from reference TRBV7-9 and TRBJ2-2, reads DTGVSQNPRHKITKRGQNVTFRCDPISEHNRLYWYRQTLGQGPEFLTYFQNEAQLEKSRLLSDRFSAERPKGSFSTLEIQRTEQGDSAMYLCASSTILDRVGGELFFGEGSRLTVL.

This chain uses TRBV10-3 with TRBJ2-1, with 10 bases identical to TRBD2. After removal of 5 bases from V and 6 bases from J, the junction contained 4 bases not matched to a gene. CDR1 ENHRY and CDR2 SYGVKD come from the germline V gene. The CDR3 covers 14 residues. In DNA form, the CDR3 reads TGTGCCATCAGTCTAGCGGGAGAGCCCAATGAGCAGTTCTTC. Its translation is CAISLAGEPNEQFF.